Shown below are 6 T cell receptor beta chains from a single sample sequenced in a study of immune evolution from preneoplasia to lung adenocarcinoma. Data came from immunoSEQ multiplex PCR; TCRdb stores just in-frame clones and leaves some out. The repertoire holds over 11,000 clones, with less than 85% as singletons. The material sequenced was FFPE minimally invasive lung adenocarcinoma tissue. These receptors were taken from a person aged 65-85 years with lung adenocarcinoma.

The chain is built from TRBV11-2 and TRBJ2-5, with 12 bases fitting TRBD2. With the DNA end fitting TRBJ2-7 better, the J assignment may be wrong. CDR3 length equals 18 residues. Germline V lookup: CDR1 SGHAT, CDR2 FQNNGV. CDR3 sequence: CASSLDGASGGVTYEQYF. CDR3 in DNA: TGTGCCAGCAGCTTAGATGGGGCTAGCGGGGGGGTAACCTACGAGCAGTACTTC.

The J gene is TRBJ1-2, the V gene TRBV4-1; D remains ambiguous. V lost 3 bases, J lost 6 bases, and 17 bases lay in between. Looked up from germline, CDR1 is MGHRA and CDR2 is YSYEKL. This CDR3 has 15 amino acids. CDR3 amino acids: CASSHPLRQTHGYTF. The CDR3, as DNA: TGCGCCAGCAGCCATCCCCTCAGGCAAACGCATGGCTACACCTTC.

The chain carries TRBV6-5 and TRBJ2-7; TRBD2 aligns across 8 bases. The CDR3 runs to 14 residues. Germline trimming cut 5 bases from V and 2 bases from J; bases unmatched to any gene: 5. Germline CDR1 is MNHEY and CDR2 is SVGAGI. CDR3 amino acids: CASSLKRGPYEQYF. The CDR3 nucleotides read TGTGCCAGCAGTCTTAAGCGGGGGCCCTACGAGCAGTACTTC.

This chain connects TRBV28 to TRBJ1-1, with D maybe TRBD1 (6 bases). The V end lost 5 bases, the J end lost 3 bases, and 13 bases lay between the germline ends. The length of the CDR3 is 14 residues. The germline gives CDR1 MDHEN, CDR2 SYDVKM. The CDR3 coding sequence is TGTGCCAGCAGTCTTAAACAGGGATACACTGAAGCTTTCTTT. Translated, it gives CASSLKQGYTEAFF. The full variable domain, rest sourced from reference TRBV28 and TRBJ1-1, is DVKVTQSSRYLVKRTGEKVFLECVQDMDHENMFWYRQDPGLGLRLIYFSYDVKMKEKGDIPEGYSVSREKKERFSLILESASTNQTSMYLCASSLKQGYTEAFFGQGTRLTVV.

V gene TRBV10-3 combines with J gene TRBJ2-7; D is unclear. The CDR3 totals 13 residues. Germline values: CDR1 ENHRY, CDR2 SYGVKD. V was shortened by 7 bases and J by 0 bases, with 10 bases between the two germline ends. CDR3 bases: TGTGCCATCAAGGTGGATAGCTCCTACGAGCAGTACTTC. Translated, it gives CAIKVDSSYEQYF.

The V and J genes are TRBV7-2 and TRBJ1-5, with 8 bases fitting TRBD1. The CDR3 is 15 amino acids. Germline CDR1 and CDR2: SGHTA and FQGNSA. The trim removed 5 bases at V and 5 bases at J, leaving 8 bases unmatched. The CDR3 DNA reads TGTGCCAGCAGCGAGAGGACAGGGCCCCATCAGCCCCAGCATTTT. Protein product: CASSERTGPHQPQHF.